This TCR beta chain was documented in a study of blood T cells in healthy people across ages. Germline V lookup: CDR1 SEHNR, CDR2 FQNEAQ (reference sequence). This CDR3 has 18 amino acids. The V and J ends lost 3 bases and 4 bases respectively, with 19 bases between them. For this clonotype: Its target is not known.

A second roughly 7 to 12 cycle PCR used barcoded and J-beta primers. TCRdb itself ran the 5' RACE reads through MiXCR, one entry per CDR3 protein. The sample contains approximately 800,000 distinct CDR3 sequences, approximately 25% of which appear only once. General study findings and limits: Both naive CD4+ cell counts and diversity were greater in long-lived donors than in aged donors. Correlation between TCR beta diversity and naive T cell percentage was strong.

A further study also used this sample, focusing on T cells of mothers and their children. That investigation notes: Once extracted, all RNA went into cDNA synthesis at 1.5 ug per 15 ul. The second PCR's M1S primer added sample barcodes and 2-4 random nucleotides.

Sequenced input: blood. This TCR derives from a boy aged 5-17 years in good health. V gene TRBV7-9 combines with J gene TRBJ2-6; the D call may be TRBD1 or TRBD2 (5 bases each). CDR3 region: CASSLGTPLPSGANVLTF. Written as DNA, the CDR3 is TGTGCCAGCAGCTTGGGGACGCCCTTACCCTCCGGGGCCAACGTCCTGACTTTC.